These T cell receptor beta chains were read from a single sample in a study of T cell responses to AZD1222 COVID-19 vaccine. Only in-frame clones appear in the TCRdb table, and some are missing; sequencing was by immunoSEQ multiplex PCR. This table has more than 95,000 clones, 90% appearing once. Sequenced here: peripheral blood, sampled on day 0 of AZD1222 vaccination. All receptors come from an adult in good health. CDR3s include the opening cysteine and the closing phenylalanine or tryptophan. D genes are given only for firm matches. The listing skips clone size in some rows; elsewhere it reads once, few, many or a size class.

V: TRBV6-5; length: 15; D: TRBD1; J: TRBJ1-5; size: .; CDR3: CASSWDRAGNQPQHF; DNA: TGTGCCAGCAGTTGGGACAGGGCTGGCAATCAGCCCCAGCATTTT
V: TRBV9; length: 13; D: .; J: TRBJ1-1; size: .; CDR3: CASSVNPSTEAFF; DNA: TGTGCCAGCAGCGTAAACCCATCCACTGAAGCTTTCTTT
V: TRBV15; length: 14; D: TRBD1; J: TRBJ1-1; size: once; CDR3: CATSNGQALTEAFF; DNA: TGTGCCACCAGCAACGGACAGGCCCTGACTGAAGCTTTCTTT
V: TRBV6-7; length: 23; D: .; J: TRBJ2-5; size: .; CDR3: CASSQPETSTLCGPLRGQWTQYF; DNA: TGTGCCAGCAGTCAACCTGAAACCAGTACCCTTTGTGGACCCCTCCGCGGCCAGTGGACCCAGTACTTC
V: TRBV5-6; length: 18; D: .; J: TRBJ1-2; size: .; CDR3: CASSLFARGARRSYGYTF; DNA: TGTGCCAGCAGCTTGTTTGCACGGGGGGCGCGTAGAAGCTATGGCTACACCTTC
V: TRBV12-5; length: 17; D: .; J: TRBJ2-3; size: .; CDR3: CASGLFRSTSSTDTQYF; DNA: TGTGCTAGTGGTTTGTTCCGCAGCACGTCTAGCACAGATACGCAGTATTTT
V: TRBV2; length: 15; D: TRBD2; J: TRBJ2-1; size: .; CDR3: CASSGYGGRENEQFF; DNA: TGTGCCAGCAGTGGCTATGGGGGGAGGGAGAATGAGCAGTTCTTC
V: TRBV12-3/TRBV12-4; length: 12; D: .; J: TRBJ2-2; size: .; CDR3: CASSVATGELFF; DNA: TGTGCCAGCTCCGTGGCTACCGGGGAGCTGTTTTTT
V: TRBV5-1; length: 16; D: .; J: TRBJ1-3; size: few; CDR3: CASSRGIIGSGNTIYF; DNA: TGCGCCAGCAGCCGGGGTATAATAGGATCTGGAAACACCATATATTTT
V: TRBV7-8; length: 11; D: TRBD2; J: TRBJ2-7; size: .; CDR3: CASSGRAEQYF; DNA: TGTGCCAGCAGCGGGAGGGCTGAGCAGTACTTC
V: TRBV30; length: 14; D: .; J: TRBJ2-4; size: .; CDR3: CAWSVPALKNIQYF; DNA: TGTGCCTGGAGTGTTCCGGCCCTCAAAAACATTCAGTACTTC
V: TRBV7-9; length: 14; D: .; J: TRBJ1-2; size: once; CDR3: CASSLGGYYYGYTF; DNA: TGTGCCAGCAGCTTAGGAGGGTATTACTATGGCTACACCTTC
V: TRBV30; length: 13; D: TRBD1; J: TRBJ2-7; size: few; CDR3: CAWGSGQGYEQYF; DNA: TGTGCCTGGGGGTCGGGACAGGGCTACGAGCAGTACTTC
V: TRBV6-2/TRBV6-3; length: 15; D: .; J: TRBJ1-1; size: .; CDR3: CASSDLTVGKTEAFF; DNA: TGTGCCAGCAGTGACTTGACAGTGGGGAAGACTGAAGCTTTCTTT
V: TRBV6-2/TRBV6-3; length: 14; D: TRBD2; J: TRBJ2-1; size: .; CDR3: CASSGGGAWNEQFF; DNA: TGTGCCAGCAGTGGCGGGGGGGCCTGGAATGAGCAGTTCTTC
V: TRBV15; length: 14; D: .; J: TRBJ2-3; size: .; CDR3: CATSRGQGGDTQYF; DNA: TGTGCCACCAGCAGAGGGCAGGGCGGGGATACGCAGTATTTT
V: TRBV10-3; length: 13; D: .; J: TRBJ1-1; size: .; CDR3: CAITGTSLEGAFF; DNA: TGTGCCATCACGGGGACATCGCTCGAGGGAGCTTTCTTT
V: TRBV3-1/TRBV3-2; length: 14; D: .; J: TRBJ2-7; size: .; CDR3: CASSFGGSSYEQYF; DNA: TGTGCCAGCAGTTTCGGGGGATCCTCCTACGAGCAGTACTTC
V: TRBV6-5; length: 14; D: TRBD2; J: TRBJ2-1; size: .; CDR3: CASRLSGVYNEQFF; DNA: TGTGCCAGCCGACTTAGCGGGGTATACAATGAGCAGTTCTTC
V: TRBV27; length: 14; D: .; J: TRBJ2-3; size: .; CDR3: CASSSPQRTDTQYF; DNA: TGTGCCAGCAGCTCCCCCCAGAGGACAGATACGCAGTATTTT
V: TRBV19; length: 13; D: .; J: TRBJ1-5; size: .; CDR3: CATHGQYNQPQHF; DNA: TGTGCCACCCACGGACAGTACAATCAGCCCCAGCATTTT
V: TRBV29-1; length: 15; D: .; J: TRBJ1-2; size: .; CDR3: CSVGEGEVTVFGYTF; DNA: TGCAGCGTTGGAGAGGGTGAGGTGACTGTCTTTGGCTACACCTTC
V: TRBV5-6; length: 16; D: .; J: TRBJ2-7; size: .; CDR3: CASSLNVGTDSGEQYF; DNA: TGTGCCAGCAGCTTGAACGTTGGGACTGACTCGGGTGAGCAGTACTTC
V: TRBV18; length: 16; D: TRBD2; J: TRBJ2-7; size: .; CDR3: CASSPPLGGGPYEQYF; DNA: TGTGCCAGCTCACCACCGTTGGGCGGGGGTCCCTACGAGCAGTACTTC
V: TRBV7-3; length: 16; D: TRBD2; J: TRBJ2-2; size: .; CDR3: CASSPRAGGVGGELFF; DNA: TGTGCCAGCAGCCCCCGAGCGGGGGGGGTTGGCGGGGAGCTGTTTTTT
V: TRBV2; length: 11; D: .; J: TRBJ2-1; size: .; CDR3: CASSETNEQFF; DNA: TGTGCCAGCAGTGAGACCAATGAGCAGTTCTTC
V: TRBV10-1; length: 13; D: .; J: TRBJ2-1; size: .; CDR3: CASSPGDGGEQFF; DNA: TGCGCCAGCAGTCCCGGGGATGGAGGTGAGCAGTTCTTC
V: TRBV11-3; length: 18; D: .; J: TRBJ1-6; size: .; CDR3: CASSLKRGPSSYNSPLHF; DNA: TGTGCCAGCAGCTTAAAAAGGGGACCGAGCTCCTATAATTCACCCCTCCACTTT
V: TRBV5-4; length: 12; D: .; J: TRBJ1-1; size: .; CDR3: CASSFGSDEAFF; DNA: TGTGCCAGCAGCTTTGGGTCAGATGAAGCTTTCTTT
V: TRBV3-1/TRBV3-2; length: 22; D: TRBD1; J: TRBJ1-3; size: .; CDR3: CASSPQRGSGTAILTLGNTIYF; DNA: TGTGCCAGCAGCCCACAGCGCGGGTCCGGGACAGCGATATTGACTCTGGGAAACACCATATATTTT
V: TRBV6-5; length: 14; D: .; J: TRBJ1-2; size: .; CDR3: CASSYDKAPYGYTF; DNA: TGTGCCAGCAGTTACGATAAGGCCCCCTATGGCTACACCTTC
V: TRBV3-1/TRBV3-2; length: 13; D: .; J: TRBJ2-5; size: once; CDR3: CASKKTAQETQYF; DNA: TGTGCCAGTAAAAAGACAGCACAAGAGACCCAGTACTTC
V: TRBV27; length: 18; D: TRBD1; J: TRBJ1-6; size: .; CDR3: CASSPRTGGSSYNSPLHF; DNA: TGTGCCAGCAGTCCAAGAACAGGGGGTAGCTCCTATAATTCACCCCTCCACTTT
V: TRBV6-2/TRBV6-3; length: 13; D: .; J: TRBJ2-7; size: .; CDR3: CASSYPGSYEQYF; DNA: TGTGCCAGCAGTTACCCGGGGTCTTACGAGCAGTACTTC
V: TRBV27; length: 16; D: .; J: TRBJ1-6; size: few; CDR3: CASSPVRQANDSPLHF; DNA: TGTGCCAGCAGCCCTGTTAGACAGGCGAATGATTCACCCCTCCACTTT
V: TRBV7-2; length: 15; D: .; J: TRBJ2-5; size: .; CDR3: CASSLAARAMETQYF; DNA: TGTGCCAGCAGCTTAGCGGCTAGGGCGATGGAGACCCAGTACTTC
V: TRBV7-3; length: 18; D: TRBD2; J: TRBJ2-1; size: .; CDR3: CASSLIGLAGGKDNEQFF; DNA: TGTGCCAGCAGCTTAATCGGACTAGCGGGGGGGAAAGACAATGAGCAGTTCTTC
V: TRBV5-1; length: 13; D: TRBD1; J: TRBJ1-1; size: .; CDR3: CASSGTVNTEAFF; DNA: TGCGCCAGCTCCGGGACAGTGAACACTGAAGCTTTCTTT
V: TRBV4-3; length: 16; D: .; J: TRBJ2-7; size: .; CDR3: CASSPQSAGPGHEQYF; DNA: TGCGCCAGCAGCCCCCAATCCGCAGGGCCAGGTCACGAGCAGTACTTC
V: TRBV11-2; length: 15; D: TRBD2; J: TRBJ2-1; size: .; CDR3: CASSSRTSGNNEQFF; DNA: TGTGCCAGCAGTTCCAGGACTAGCGGGAACAATGAGCAGTTCTTC
V: TRBV6-5; length: 14; D: .; J: TRBJ2-7; size: .; CDR3: CASRDRDRAYEQYF; DNA: TGTGCCAGCAGGGACCGGGACCGAGCCTACGAGCAGTACTTC
V: TRBV4-1; length: 17; D: TRBD1; J: TRBJ1-6; size: .; CDR3: CASSQVTLVQGDSPLHF; DNA: TGCGCCAGCAGCCAAGTTACTTTAGTGCAGGGGGATTCACCCCTCCACTTT
V: TRBV19; length: 14; D: .; J: TRBJ1-1; size: .; CDR3: CASSISEMNTEAFF; DNA: TGTGCCAGTAGTATCTCAGAAATGAACACTGAAGCTTTCTTT
V: TRBV12-3/TRBV12-4; length: 11; D: .; J: TRBJ2-1; size: .; CDR3: CASSLRGEQFF; DNA: TGTGCCAGCAGTTTAAGGGGCGAGCAGTTCTTC
V: TRBV7-9; length: 13; D: .; J: TRBJ1-1; size: .; CDR3: CASRWGADTEAFF; DNA: TGTGCCAGCCGCTGGGGGGCAGACACTGAAGCTTTCTTT
V: TRBV12-3/TRBV12-4; length: 10; D: .; J: TRBJ1-3; size: .; CDR3: CASKRNTIYF; DNA: TGTGCCAGCAAAAGGAACACCATATATTTT
V: TRBV7-3; length: 14; D: TRBD1; J: TRBJ2-7; size: .; CDR3: CASSLLGQGGEQYF; DNA: TGTGCCAGCAGCTTATTGGGACAGGGAGGGGAGCAGTACTTC
V: TRBV3-1/TRBV3-2; length: 19; D: TRBD1; J: TRBJ2-2; size: .; CDR3: CASSSTGQGDVANTGELFF; DNA: TGTGCCAGCAGCTCCACCGGACAGGGTGACGTTGCGAACACCGGGGAGCTGTTTTTT
V: TRBV29-1; length: 13; D: TRBD1; J: TRBJ2-2; size: .; CDR3: CSVQGAYTGELFF; DNA: TGCAGCGTTCAGGGGGCTTACACCGGGGAGCTGTTTTTT
V: TRBV7-2; length: 13; D: .; J: TRBJ1-5; size: .; CDR3: CASSLLTDQPQHF; DNA: TGTGCCAGCAGCTTATTAACAGATCAGCCCCAGCATTTT
V: TRBV10-1; length: 13; D: .; J: TRBJ2-2; size: .; CDR3: CASSDPRGGELFF; DNA: TGCGCCAGCAGTGATCCTCGGGGCGGGGAGCTGTTTTTT
V: TRBV30; length: 15; D: .; J: TRBJ2-2; size: .; CDR3: CAWSVLTVQTGELFF; DNA: TGTGCCTGGAGTGTACTCACAGTTCAAACCGGGGAGCTGTTTTTT